This T cell receptor beta chain was obtained from a study of cytomegalovirus exposure and HLA in healthy donors. The PCR employed 60 Vbeta primers together with 13 Jbeta primers. The data were produced by immunoSEQ multiplex PCR, yet TCRdb's version contains in-frame clones alone and is incomplete. Seen here are some 150,000 clones, 78% observed once, and the top ten hold 3%. Germline CDR1 SNHLY, CDR2 FYNNEI. The CDR3 loop spans 15 amino acids. The V end was cut by 4 bases, the J end by 5 bases, with 17 bases between. The clonotype originates from a man aged 35 to 55 in good health and CMV-seropositive. This chain connects TRBV2 to TRBJ2-5; D may be TRBD2 (5 bases). Sequenced: PBMCs. CDR3 residues: CASSGWLALGETQYF. Here the CDR3 DNA reads TGTGCCAGCAGTGGATGGCTAGCTTTGGGGGAGACCCAGTACTTC.